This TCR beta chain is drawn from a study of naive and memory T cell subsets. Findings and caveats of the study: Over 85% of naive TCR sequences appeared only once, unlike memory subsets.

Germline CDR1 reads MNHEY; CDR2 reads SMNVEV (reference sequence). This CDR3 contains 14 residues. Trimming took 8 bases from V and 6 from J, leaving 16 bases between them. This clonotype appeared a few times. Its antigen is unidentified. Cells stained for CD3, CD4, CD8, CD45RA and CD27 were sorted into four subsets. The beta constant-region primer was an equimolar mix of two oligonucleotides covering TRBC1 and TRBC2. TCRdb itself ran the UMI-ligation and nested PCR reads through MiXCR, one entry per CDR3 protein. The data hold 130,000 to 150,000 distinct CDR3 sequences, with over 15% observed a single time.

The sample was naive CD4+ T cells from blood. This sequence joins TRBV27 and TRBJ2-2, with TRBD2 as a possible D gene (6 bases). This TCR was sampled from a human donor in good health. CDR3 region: CASSLDGSPGELFF. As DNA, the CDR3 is TGTGCCAGCTCCCTTGACGGGAGCCCCGGGGAGCTGTTTTTT.